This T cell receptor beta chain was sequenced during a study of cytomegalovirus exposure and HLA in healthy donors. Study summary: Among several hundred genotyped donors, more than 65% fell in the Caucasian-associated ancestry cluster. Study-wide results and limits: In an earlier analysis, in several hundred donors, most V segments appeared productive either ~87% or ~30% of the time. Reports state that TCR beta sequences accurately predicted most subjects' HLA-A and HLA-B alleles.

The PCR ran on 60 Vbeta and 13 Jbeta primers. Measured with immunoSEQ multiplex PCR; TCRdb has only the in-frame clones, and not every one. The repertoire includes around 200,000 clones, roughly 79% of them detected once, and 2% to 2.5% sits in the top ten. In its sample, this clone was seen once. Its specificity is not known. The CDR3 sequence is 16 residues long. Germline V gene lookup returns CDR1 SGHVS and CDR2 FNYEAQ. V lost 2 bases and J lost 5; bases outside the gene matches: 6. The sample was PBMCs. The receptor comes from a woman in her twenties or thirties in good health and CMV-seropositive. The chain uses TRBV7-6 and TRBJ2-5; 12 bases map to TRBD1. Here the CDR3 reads CASSLTGTGGWETQYF. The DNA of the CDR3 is TGTGCCAGCAGCTTAACCGGGACAGGGGGCTGGGAGACCCAGTACTTC.